These T cell receptor beta chains were read from a single sample in a study of shared clonotypes between healthy human individuals. Sequencing used immunoSEQ multiplex PCR; TCRdb keeps in-frame clones, though not all of them. Of around 2,100,000 clones listed, just under 95% were seen once; the top ten hold more than 0.95%. Sequenced material: naive CD8+ T cells sorted from blood. These receptors were taken from a man younger than 30 in good health. Each CDR3 is given with its conserved first and last residue. The D gene is left open where the match is weak. Rows may omit the clone size; those that give it use once, few, many or a size class.

d_call clone_size j_call cdr3_length v_call cdr3_nt cdr3_aa
TRBD1 once TRBJ2-5 13 TRBV7-9 TGTGCCAGCAGCTCAGGACAGGGGGGGACCCAGTACTTC CASSSGQGGTQYF
- - TRBJ2-7 13 TRBV6-5 TGTGCCAGCAGTTACTCCTCCTCCTACGAGCAGTACTTC CASSYSSSYEQYF
TRBD1 - TRBJ2-1 16 TRBV9 TGTGCCAGCAGCGTAGGGGGACAGGGTCCCTACAATGAGCAGTTCTTC CASSVGGQGPYNEQFF
- - TRBJ2-5 15 TRBV13 TGTGCCAGCAGCTTAGCCGGGACAATCCAAGAGACCCAGTACTTC CASSLAGTIQETQYF
TRBD2 once TRBJ2-7 16 TRBV27 TGTGCCAGCAGTCCCCTCGTCCGGGGGGTAACCTACGAGCAGTACTTC CASSPLVRGVTYEQYF
TRBD1 - TRBJ1-6 15 TRBV7-9 TGTGCCAGCAGCCCTCCACAGGGGGAGAATTCACCCCTCCACTTT CASSPPQGENSPLHF
TRBD1 - TRBJ2-5 13 TRBV13 TGTGCCAGCAGCTCGACAGGGGCAGAGACCCAGTACTTC CASSSTGAETQYF
- - TRBJ1-2 15 TRBV6-5 TGTGCCAGCAGTTACGACTTCGGGGAGCTCTATGGCTACACCTTC CASSYDFGELYGYTF
TRBD2 - TRBJ2-2 17 TRBV2 TGTGCCAGCAGTGAGTACGTGGGGGGGACGAACACCGGGGAGCTGTTTTTT CASSEYVGGTNTGELFF
TRBD2 - TRBJ2-1 16 TRBV7-9 TGTGCCAGCAGCTTAGCCGGGACTAGCGGCTACAATGAGCAGTTCTTC CASSLAGTSGYNEQFF
- - TRBJ2-2 17 TRBV25-1 TGTGCCAGCAGTGAATACCCCTCGGACGGGAACACCGGGGAGCTGTTTTTT CASSEYPSDGNTGELFF
TRBD2 - TRBJ2-1 15 TRBV10-2 TGCGCCAGCAGTGAGCTTCTAGCGGGAAACAATGAGCAGTTCTTC CASSELLAGNNEQFF
- - TRBJ2-2 14 TRBV27 TGTGCCAGCAGGGGTCTCCAGGACACCGGGGAGCTGTTTTTT CASRGLQDTGELFF
- - TRBJ2-3 14 TRBV30 TGTGCCTCCTGGGTGTCAGGGGAATCCGATACGCAGTATTTT CASWVSGESDTQYF
TRBD2 - TRBJ2-1 16 TRBV11-2 TGTGCCAGCAGCTTAACGGGACTAGCGGCCTCCAATGAGCAGTTCTTC CASSLTGLAASNEQFF
- - TRBJ1-2 14 TRBV7-9 TGTGCCAGCAGCTTGCCAGGCGCGAGTTCCGGCTACACCTTC CASSLPGASSGYTF
- - TRBJ1-5 12 TRBV7-9 TGTGCCAGCAGCCCGGGCGGTCAGCCCCAGCATTTT CASSPGGQPQHF
TRBD1 few TRBJ1-1 14 TRBV9 TGTGCCAGCAGCATGGGACAGGGGGACACTGAAGCTTTCTTT CASSMGQGDTEAFF
- - TRBJ2-4 16 TRBV19 TGTGCCAGTAGTTTGGGGGACCAGGGGTACCGAAACATTCAGTACTTC CASSLGDQGYRNIQYF
- - TRBJ2-7 15 TRBV5-1 TGCGCCAGCAGCTTGGATGGCAGCCATTCCTACGAGCAGTACTTC CASSLDGSHSYEQYF
TRBD1 - TRBJ2-7 16 TRBV5-4 TGTGCCAGCAGCACATGGGACAGGGGGGACTCCTACGAGCAGTACTTC CASSTWDRGDSYEQYF
- - TRBJ2-1 12 TRBV4-1 TGCGCCAGCACCCAACCGGGACTCGAGCAGTTCTTC CASTQPGLEQFF
- - TRBJ2-7 13 TRBV27 TGTGCCAGCAGTTTTGTGGGGGCCCACGAGCAGTACTTC CASSFVGAHEQYF
- - TRBJ2-6 14 TRBV9 TGTGCCAGCAGCGACCGGGACAAGGCCAACGTCCTGACTTTC CASSDRDKANVLTF
TRBD1 - TRBJ2-2 17 TRBV5-6 TGTGCCAGCAGCTTTGGACCGGGACAGGCTTCCACCGGGGAGCTGTTTTTT CASSFGPGQASTGELFF
TRBD2 - TRBJ2-5 14 TRBV10-3 TGTGCCATCAGGGAAGCGGGAACACAAGAGACCCAGTACTTC CAIREAGTQETQYF
- - TRBJ1-5 14 TRBV27 TGTGCCAGCAGTTTAGTTGGGTCCAACCAGCCCCAGCATTTT CASSLVGSNQPQHF
- - TRBJ2-7 13 TRBV30 TGTGCCTGGAGTTCGTTAGGGGTAGACGAGCAGTACTTC CAWSSLGVDEQYF
- - TRBJ2-7 13 TRBV9 TGTGCCAGCAGCGCCGGGCCCGTCCACGAGCAGTACTTC CASSAGPVHEQYF
- - TRBJ2-7 11 TRBV7-9 TGTGCCAGCAGCACTGGCCCACCGACGTACTTC CASSTGPPTYF
- - TRBJ1-6 19 TRBV4-1 TGCGCCAGCAGCCAAGATTCTTCGGGGTGGGCCTCCTATAATTCACCCCTCCACTTT CASSQDSSGWASYNSPLHF
TRBD1 - TRBJ1-3 16 TRBV6-1 TGTGCCAGCAGTGATCGGACAGGGGCGGTAGGAAACACCATATATTTT CASSDRTGAVGNTIYF
- - TRBJ1-2 12 TRBV5-6 TGTGCCAGCAGCTTCATAGGATATGGCTACACCTTC CASSFIGYGYTF
- - TRBJ1-1 13 TRBV27 TGTGCCAGCAGTTTAGCAGGGGATACTGAAGCTTTCTTT CASSLAGDTEAFF
TRBD2 - TRBJ2-5 17 TRBV7-9 TGTGCCAGCAGCAAAAGTGGGACTAGCGGGGGAGAGGAGACCCAGTACTTC CASSKSGTSGGEETQYF
- - TRBJ1-2 14 TRBV7-9 TGTGCCAGCAGCTTAGGGGGCGCAGACTATGGCTACACCTTC CASSLGGADYGYTF
TRBD2 - TRBJ2-3 15 TRBV4-3 TGCGCCAGCAGCCATGGGCGGGAGGGATCAGATACGCAGTATTTT CASSHGREGSDTQYF
- - TRBJ2-3 13 TRBV30 TGTGCCTGGATGGGACTTGGCACAGATACGCAGTATTTT CAWMGLGTDTQYF
- once TRBJ2-7 12 TRBV29-1 TGCAGCGTTGAAGAAGGGTCTGACGAGCAGTACTTC CSVEEGSDEQYF
TRBD1 - TRBJ1-4 16 TRBV15 TGTGCCACCAGCAGTTCCACGGGACAGGTGAATGAAAAACTGTTTTTT CATSSSTGQVNEKLFF
TRBD1 - TRBJ1-2 15 TRBV11-2 TGTGCCAGCAGCTTAGTTGTGACAGGGGGAGAAGGCTACACCTTC CASSLVVTGGEGYTF
- - TRBJ1-4 17 TRBV28 TGTGCCAGCACCTCCTTTTTAGGGGGGGAAACTAATGAAAAACTGTTTTTT CASTSFLGGETNEKLFF
- - TRBJ2-7 12 TRBV6-6 TGTGCCAGCAGCCTTGGGTTCTACGAGCAGTACTTC CASSLGFYEQYF
- - TRBJ2-7 13 TRBV29-1 TGCAGCGCTAGACAGGAGAGCTCCTACGAGCAGTACTTC CSARQESSYEQYF
- - TRBJ2-7 15 TRBV4-3 TGCGCCAGCAGCCAAGGGCTCCCTAGCTCCTACGAGCAGTACTTC CASSQGLPSSYEQYF
TRBD1 - TRBJ2-5 16 TRBV29-1 TGCAGCGTTGAAGATCGGCGACAGGGTTCGTCCGAGGCCCAGTACTTC CSVEDRRQGSSEAQYF
- once TRBJ2-7 15 TRBV6-1 TGTGCCAGCAGTGAAGCTGGTCGGTCCGGACACGAGCAGTACTTC CASSEAGRSGHEQYF
TRBD1 - TRBJ1-1 15 TRBV5-1 TGCGCCAGCAGCCTGTACCCCGGGACAGACACTGAAGCTTTCTTT CASSLYPGTDTEAFF